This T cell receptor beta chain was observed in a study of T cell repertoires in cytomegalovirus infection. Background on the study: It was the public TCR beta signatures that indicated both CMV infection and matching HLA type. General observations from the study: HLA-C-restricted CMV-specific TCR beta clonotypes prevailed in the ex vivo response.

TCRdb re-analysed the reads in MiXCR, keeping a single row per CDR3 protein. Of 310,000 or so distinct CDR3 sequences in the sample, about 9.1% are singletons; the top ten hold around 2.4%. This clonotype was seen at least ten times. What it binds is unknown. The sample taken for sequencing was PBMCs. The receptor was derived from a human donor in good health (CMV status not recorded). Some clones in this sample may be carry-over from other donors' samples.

The CDR3 DNA sequence: TGTGCCAGCAGCTTTACAACCGGGGAGCTGTTTTTT. The encoded protein is CASSFTTGELFF. The rearrangement joins TRBV7-2 to TRBJ2-2; D is uncertain. Trimming shortened V by 3 bases and J by 5 bases, and 4 bases separated the two germline ends. The CDR3 has 12 residues. Germline values: CDR1 SGHTA, CDR2 FQGNSA.